This T cell receptor (beta chain) was sequenced during a study of T cell responses to AZD1222 COVID-19 vaccine. Assay used: immunoSEQ multiplex PCR; TCRdb lists only in-frame clones, some missing. The data contain 95,000 to 120,000 clones, approximately 89% of them seen just once; the ten biggest clones take up roughly 3%. Findings and caveats of the study: Baseline testing showed seropositivity in only a handful of AZD1222 recipients. Recipients of two AZD1222 doses showed rising Spike-specific TCR breadth and depth.

This CDR3 has 16 residues. Germline-derived CDR1 and CDR2 are SGHRS and YFSETQ. Trimming cost V 3 bases and J 9 bases; bases outside gene matches: 14. Of note for this clone: The antigen is undetermined.

V and J are TRBV5-1 and TRBJ2-3; TRBD2 aligns across 9 bases. The sequences come from peripheral blood, collected on day 0 of MenACWY control vaccination. This TCR was recovered from an adult in good health. For the CDR3, the DNA is TGCGCCAGCAGCTCGAGTCCTAGCGGGGCCGGCTCGACGCAGTATTTT. It is translated as CASSSSPSGAGSTQYF.